The source of this T cell receptor beta chain is a study of Graves' ophthalmopathy and Graves' hyperthyroidism. Study-wide background: Researchers obtained peripheral blood at initial diagnosis, before any treatment had begun.

Trimming removed 0 bases at V and 3 bases at J, with 11 bases between. This CDR3 has 14 amino acids. Germline V gene data show CDR1 as DFQATT and CDR2 as SNEGSKA (reference sequence). Amplified TCR beta CDR3 regions were obtained using RNA transcripts as template. First-round RT-PCR employed HTBI primers, with a second-round multiplex PCR after it. TCRdb re-analysed the multiplex PCR reads in MiXCR, keeping a single row per CDR3 protein. The top ten clones hold roughly 7% of a sample with about 390,000 distinct CDR3 sequences, over 15% of them seen once. This clonotype was seen at least ten times. Sequencing was performed on peripheral blood. The receptor's source is a young woman with stable Graves' hyperthyroidism. The chain is built from TRBV20-1 and TRBJ1-2, with D hard to call. In DNA form, the CDR3 reads TGCAGTGCTAGAGAGAGTGTCGGGGACTATGGCTACACCTTC. It encodes CSARESVGDYGYTF.